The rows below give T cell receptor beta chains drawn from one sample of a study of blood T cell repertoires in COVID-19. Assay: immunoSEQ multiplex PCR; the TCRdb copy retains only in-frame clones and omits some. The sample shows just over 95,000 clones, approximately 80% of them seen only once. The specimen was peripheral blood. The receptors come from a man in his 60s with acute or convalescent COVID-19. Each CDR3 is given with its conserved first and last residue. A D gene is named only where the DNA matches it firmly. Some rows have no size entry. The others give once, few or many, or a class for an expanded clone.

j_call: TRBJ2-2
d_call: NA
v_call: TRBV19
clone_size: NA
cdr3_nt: TGTGCCAGTCCTTCGGGATACACCGGGGAGCTGTTTTTT
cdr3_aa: CASPSGYTGELFF

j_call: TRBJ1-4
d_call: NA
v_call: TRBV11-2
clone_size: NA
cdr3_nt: TGTGCCAGCACCCCCGGCCCGGGACTGACTAATGAAAAACTGTTTTTT
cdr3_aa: CASTPGPGLTNEKLFF

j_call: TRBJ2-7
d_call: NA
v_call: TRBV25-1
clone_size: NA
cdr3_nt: TGTGCCAGCAGTGAATATTCCGGACAGTCCTCCTACGAGCAGTACTTC
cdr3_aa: CASSEYSGQSSYEQYF

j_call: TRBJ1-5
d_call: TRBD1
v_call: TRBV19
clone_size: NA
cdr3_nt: TGTGCCAGTAGTCTCCGGGACAGGGGGAATCAGCCCCAGCATTTT
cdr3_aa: CASSLRDRGNQPQHF

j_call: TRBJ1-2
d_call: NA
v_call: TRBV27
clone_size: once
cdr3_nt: TGTGCCAGCAGTTTACGAGGGGAGGCTTTTTCGGGCTACACCTTC
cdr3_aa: CASSLRGEAFSGYTF

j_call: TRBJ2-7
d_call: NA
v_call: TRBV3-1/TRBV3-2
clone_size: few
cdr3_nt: TGTGCCAGCAGCCAAGCCAGGATGAAGTACGAGCAGTACTTC
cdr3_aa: CASSQARMKYEQYF

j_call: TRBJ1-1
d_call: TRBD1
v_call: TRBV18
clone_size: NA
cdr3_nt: TGTGCCAGCTCTCGGACAGGGGGGACTGAAGCTTTCTTT
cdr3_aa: CASSRTGGTEAFF

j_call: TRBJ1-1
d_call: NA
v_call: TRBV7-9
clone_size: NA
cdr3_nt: TGTGCCAGCAGCTTAGCGGGGGCGGACACTGAAGCTTTCTTT
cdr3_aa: CASSLAGADTEAFF

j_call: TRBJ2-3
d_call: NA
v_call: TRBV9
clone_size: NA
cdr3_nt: TGTGCCAGCAGGCCCCCCGGGTTCTCTGAAAATACGCAGTATTTT
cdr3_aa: CASRPPGFSENTQYF

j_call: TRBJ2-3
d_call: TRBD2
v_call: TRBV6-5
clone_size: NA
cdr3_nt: TGTGCCAGCACCCCGGGGGGATCAGATACGCAGTATTTT
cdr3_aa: CASTPGGSDTQYF

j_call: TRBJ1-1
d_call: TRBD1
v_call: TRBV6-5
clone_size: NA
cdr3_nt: TGTGCCAGCAGTTACTGGGGTACAGGGGGGAACACTGAAGCTTTCTTT
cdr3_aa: CASSYWGTGGNTEAFF

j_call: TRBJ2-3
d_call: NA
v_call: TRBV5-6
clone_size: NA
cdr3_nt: TGTGCCAGCAGCTTGGACAGGTTGGGTGATACGCAGTATTTT
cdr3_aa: CASSLDRLGDTQYF

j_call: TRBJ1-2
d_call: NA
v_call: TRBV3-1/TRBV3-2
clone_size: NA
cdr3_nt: TGTGCCAGCAGCCAAGAGGACACTCTTCCCTACACCTTC
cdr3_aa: CASSQEDTLPYTF